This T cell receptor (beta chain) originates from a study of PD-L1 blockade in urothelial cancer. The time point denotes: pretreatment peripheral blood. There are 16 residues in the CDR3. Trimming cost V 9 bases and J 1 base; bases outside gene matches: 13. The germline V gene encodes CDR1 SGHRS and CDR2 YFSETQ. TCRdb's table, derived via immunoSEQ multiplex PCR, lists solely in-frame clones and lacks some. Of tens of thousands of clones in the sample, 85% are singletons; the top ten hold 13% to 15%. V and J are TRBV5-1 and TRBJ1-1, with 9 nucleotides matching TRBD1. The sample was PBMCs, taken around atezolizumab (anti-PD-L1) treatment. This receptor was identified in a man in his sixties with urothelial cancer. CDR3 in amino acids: CATRGGGTGRNTEAFF. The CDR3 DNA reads TGCGCCACTCGTGGGGGGGGGACAGGGCGGAACACTGAAGCTTTCTTT.